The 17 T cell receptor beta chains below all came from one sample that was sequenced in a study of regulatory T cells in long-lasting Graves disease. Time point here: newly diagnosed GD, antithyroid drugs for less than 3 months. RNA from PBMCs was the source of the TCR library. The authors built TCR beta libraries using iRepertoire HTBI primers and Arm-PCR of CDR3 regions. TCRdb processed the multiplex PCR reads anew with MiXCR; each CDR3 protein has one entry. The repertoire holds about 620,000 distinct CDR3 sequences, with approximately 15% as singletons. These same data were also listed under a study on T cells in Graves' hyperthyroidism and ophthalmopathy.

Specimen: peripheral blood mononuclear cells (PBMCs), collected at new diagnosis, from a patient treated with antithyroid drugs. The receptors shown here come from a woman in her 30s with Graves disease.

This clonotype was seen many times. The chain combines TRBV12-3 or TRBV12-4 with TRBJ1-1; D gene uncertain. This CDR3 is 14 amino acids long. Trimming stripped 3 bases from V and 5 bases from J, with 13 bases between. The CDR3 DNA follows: TGTGCCAGCAGTTTGGACCGACACTCTACTGAAGCTTTCTTT. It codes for CASSLDRHSTEAFF.

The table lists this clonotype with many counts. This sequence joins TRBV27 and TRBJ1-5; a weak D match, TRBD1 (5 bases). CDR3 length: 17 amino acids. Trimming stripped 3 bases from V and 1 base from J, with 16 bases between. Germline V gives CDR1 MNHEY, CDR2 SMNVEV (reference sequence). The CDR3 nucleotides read TGTGCCAGCAGTTTGTTTTGGCAGGGCGTGAGCAATCAGCCCCAGCATTTT. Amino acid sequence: CASSLFWQGVSNQPQHF.

The CDR3 loop reads CASSPRQAPYNEQFF. CDR3 nucleotide sequence: TGTGCCAGCAGCCCCCGACAGGCCCCCTACAATGAGCAGTTCTTC. This chain uses TRBV7-2 with TRBJ2-1; perhaps TRBD1 as D (6 bases). Germline lookup yields CDR1 SGHTA and CDR2 FQGNSA. Trimming left V 5 bases short and J 2 bases short, with 13 bases between. This CDR3 comprises 15 residues.

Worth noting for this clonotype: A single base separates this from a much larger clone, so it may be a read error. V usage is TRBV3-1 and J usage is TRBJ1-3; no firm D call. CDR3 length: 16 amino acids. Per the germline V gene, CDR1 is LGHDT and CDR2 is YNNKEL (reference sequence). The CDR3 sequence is CASSQGVRTSGDTIYF. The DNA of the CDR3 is TGTGCCAGCAGCCAAGGGGTACGGACCTCTGGAGACACCATATATTTT.

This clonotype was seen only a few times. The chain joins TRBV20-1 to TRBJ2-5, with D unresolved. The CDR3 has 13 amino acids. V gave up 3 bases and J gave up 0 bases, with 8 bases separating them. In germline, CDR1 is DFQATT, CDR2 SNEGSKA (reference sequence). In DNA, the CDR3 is TGCAGTGCTAGCTTAACAAACCAAGAGACCCAGTACTTC. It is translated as CSASLTNQETQYF.

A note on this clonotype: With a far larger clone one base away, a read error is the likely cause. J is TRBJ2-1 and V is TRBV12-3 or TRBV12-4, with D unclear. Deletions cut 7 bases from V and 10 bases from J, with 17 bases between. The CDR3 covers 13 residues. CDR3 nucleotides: TGTGCCAGCACCACGGTCGAGAGCTACGAGCAGTTCTTC. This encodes CASTTVESYEQFF.

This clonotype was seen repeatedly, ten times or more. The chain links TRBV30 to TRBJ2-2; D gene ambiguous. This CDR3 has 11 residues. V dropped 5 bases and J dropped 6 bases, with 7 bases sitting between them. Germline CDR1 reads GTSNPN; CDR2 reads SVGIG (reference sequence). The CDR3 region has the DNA TGTGCCTGGTCCACATCCGGGGAGCTGTTTTTT. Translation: CAWSTSGELFF.

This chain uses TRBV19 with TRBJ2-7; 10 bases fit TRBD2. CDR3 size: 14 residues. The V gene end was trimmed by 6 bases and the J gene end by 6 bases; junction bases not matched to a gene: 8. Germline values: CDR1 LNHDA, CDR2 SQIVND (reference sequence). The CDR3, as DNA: TGTGCCAGTAGAGAAGCGGGAGGGCGATTCGAGCAGTACTTC. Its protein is CASREAGGRFEQYF.

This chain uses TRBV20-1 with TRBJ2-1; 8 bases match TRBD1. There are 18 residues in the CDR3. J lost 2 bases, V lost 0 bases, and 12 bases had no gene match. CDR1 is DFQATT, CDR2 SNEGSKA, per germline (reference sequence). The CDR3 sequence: CSARDLISAGGPYNEQFF. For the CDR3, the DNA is TGCAGTGCTAGAGATCTTATCTCGGCAGGGGGCCCCTACAATGAGCAGTTCTTC.

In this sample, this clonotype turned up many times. For the CDR3, the DNA is TGTGCCAGCAGCCAGCAAGACACTGAAGCTTTCTTT. It encodes CASSQQDTEAFF. J is TRBJ1-1 and V is TRBV7-9, with D unresolved. There are 12 residues in the CDR3. Germline assignment: CDR1 SEHNR and CDR2 FQNEAQ (reference sequence). The germline V and J ends were trimmed by 5 bases and 3 bases, with 7 bases remaining between them.

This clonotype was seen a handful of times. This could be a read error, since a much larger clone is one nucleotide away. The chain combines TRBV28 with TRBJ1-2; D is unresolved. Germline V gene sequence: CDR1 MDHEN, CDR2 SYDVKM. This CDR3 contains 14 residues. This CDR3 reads CAGSSNPDRDGYTF. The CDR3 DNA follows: TGTGCCGGCAGTTCCAACCCGGACCGGGATGGCTACACCTTC.

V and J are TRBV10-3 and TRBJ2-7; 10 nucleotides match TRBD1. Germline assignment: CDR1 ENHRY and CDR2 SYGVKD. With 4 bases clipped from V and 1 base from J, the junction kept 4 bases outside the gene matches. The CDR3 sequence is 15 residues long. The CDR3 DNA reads TGTGCCATCAGTGCGGACAGGGGGTATTCCTACGAGCAGTACTTC. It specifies CAISADRGYSYEQYF.

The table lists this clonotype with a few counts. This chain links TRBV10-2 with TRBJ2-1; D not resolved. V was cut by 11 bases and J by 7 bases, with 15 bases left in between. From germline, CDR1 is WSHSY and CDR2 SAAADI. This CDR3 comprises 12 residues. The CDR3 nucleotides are TGCGCCTCCCGTCATTCCGGGAATGAGCAGTTCTTC. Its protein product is CASRHSGNEQFF.

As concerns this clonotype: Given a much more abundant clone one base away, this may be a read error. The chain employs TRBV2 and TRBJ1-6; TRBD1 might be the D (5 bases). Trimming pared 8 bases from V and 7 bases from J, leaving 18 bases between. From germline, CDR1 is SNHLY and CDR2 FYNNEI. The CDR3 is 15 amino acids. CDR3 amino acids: CASETPVTVNSPLHF. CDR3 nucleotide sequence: TGTGCCAGCGAAACCCCCGTGACAGTCAATTCACCCCTCCACTTT. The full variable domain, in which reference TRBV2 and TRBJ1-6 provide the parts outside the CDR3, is EPEVTQTPSHQVTQMGQEVILRCVPISNHLYFYWYRQILGQKVEFLVSFYNNEISEKSEIFDDQFSVERPDGSNFTLKIRSTKLEDSAMYFCASETPVTVNSPLHFGNGTRLTVT.

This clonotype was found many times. The CDR3 DNA is TGTGCCAGCAGTTCGGGAGGGCTAGCGGGAGGTTTCCATGAGCAGTTCTTC. Translating it yields CASSSGGLAGGFHEQFF. The rearrangement uses TRBV28 and TRBJ2-1; 11 positions agree with TRBD2. J was trimmed by 8 bases and V by 4 bases; bases with no gene match: 13. The CDR3 covers 17 residues. Per germline, CDR1 MDHEN and CDR2 SYDVKM. Full variable domain (missing parts from reference TRBV28 and TRBJ2-1): DVKVTQSSRYLVKRTGEKVFLECVQDMDHENMFWYRQDPGLGLRLIYFSYDVKMKEKGDIPEGYSVSREKKERFSLILESASTNQTSMYLCASSSGGLAGGFHEQFFGPGTRLTVL.

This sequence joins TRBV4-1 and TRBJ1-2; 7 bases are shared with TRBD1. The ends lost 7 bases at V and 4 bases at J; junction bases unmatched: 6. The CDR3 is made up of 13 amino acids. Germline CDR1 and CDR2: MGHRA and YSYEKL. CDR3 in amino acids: CASKLTGTYGYTF. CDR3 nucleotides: TGCGCCAGCAAGCTGACAGGGACCTATGGCTACACCTTC.

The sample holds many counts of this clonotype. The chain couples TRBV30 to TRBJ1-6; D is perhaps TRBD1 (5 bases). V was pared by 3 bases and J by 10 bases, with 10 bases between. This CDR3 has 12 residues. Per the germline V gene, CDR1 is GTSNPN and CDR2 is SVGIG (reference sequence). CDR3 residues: CAWSLGDSPLHF. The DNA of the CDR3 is TGTGCCTGGAGCTTGGGGGACTCACCCCTCCACTTT.